Sequencing of this T cell receptor (beta chain) was carried out in a study of blood T cell repertoires in COVID-19. The table came from immunoSEQ multiplex PCR; TCRdb's copy has only in-frame clones and leaves some out. The repertoire holds some 110,000 clones, with around 90% as singletons. The sequenced sample consisted of peripheral blood. This clonotype was obtained from a human donor in a cohort sampled during active COVID-19.

The CDR3 sequence: CASSPGQSNEKLFF. The CDR3 DNA follows: TGTGCCAGTAGCCCGGGACAGTCTAATGAAAAACTGTTTTTT. This chain joins TRBV19 and TRBJ1-4, with 7 bases lining up with TRBD1. The CDR3 runs 14 residues. CDR1 is LNHDA, CDR2 SQIVND, per germline (reference sequence). The J segment lost 3 bases and the V segment lost 6 bases, leaving 4 bases of the junction unmatched. The full variable domain, in which reference TRBV19 and TRBJ1-4 provide the parts outside the CDR3, is DGGITQSPKYLFRKEGQNVTLSCEQNLNHDAMYWYRQDPGQGLRLIYYSQIVNDFQKGDIAEGYSVSREKKESFPLTVTSAQKNPTAFYLCASSPGQSNEKLFFGSGTQLSVL.